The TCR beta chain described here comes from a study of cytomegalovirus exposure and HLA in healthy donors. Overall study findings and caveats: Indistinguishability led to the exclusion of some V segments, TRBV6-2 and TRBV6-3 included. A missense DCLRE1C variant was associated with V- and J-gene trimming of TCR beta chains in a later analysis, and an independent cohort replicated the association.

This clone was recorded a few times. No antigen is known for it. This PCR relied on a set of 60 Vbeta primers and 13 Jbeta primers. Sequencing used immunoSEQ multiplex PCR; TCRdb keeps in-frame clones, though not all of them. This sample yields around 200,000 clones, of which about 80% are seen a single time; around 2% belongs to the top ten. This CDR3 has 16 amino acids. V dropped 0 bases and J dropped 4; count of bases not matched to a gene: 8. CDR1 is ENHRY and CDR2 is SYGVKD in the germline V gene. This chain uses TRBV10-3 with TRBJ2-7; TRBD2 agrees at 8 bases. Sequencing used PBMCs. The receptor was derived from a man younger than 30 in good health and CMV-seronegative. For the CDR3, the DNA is TGTGCCATCAGTGAGTCGATTAGGCGGGAGGATTACGAGCAGTACTTC. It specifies CAISESIRREDYEQYF.